This record covers a single T cell receptor (beta chain). Other nucleotide sequences from this sample produce the same CDR3. Patients from Seattle were sampled longitudinally, starting during active infection. TCRdb's copy holds only in-frame clones and misses some; the assay was immunoSEQ multiplex PCR. The sample shows around 460,000 clones, roughly 90% of them seen only once. This record belongs to a study of blood T cell repertoires in COVID-19. Whole-study context: Samples came from the United States, Italy and Spain, spanning acute and convalescent COVID-19.

The CDR3 is 14 residues long. Germline V gene sequence: CDR1 KGHSH, CDR2 LQKENI. Trimming stripped 2 bases from V and 2 bases from J, with 9 bases between. The sequenced sample was peripheral blood. V usage is TRBV18 and J usage is TRBJ2-5; D not resolved. The sequence derives from a young man with COVID-19, enrolled during active disease. CDR3 bases: TGTGCCAGCTCACCAGGAACAGTACAAGAGACCCAGTACTTC. It codes for CASSPGTVQETQYF.